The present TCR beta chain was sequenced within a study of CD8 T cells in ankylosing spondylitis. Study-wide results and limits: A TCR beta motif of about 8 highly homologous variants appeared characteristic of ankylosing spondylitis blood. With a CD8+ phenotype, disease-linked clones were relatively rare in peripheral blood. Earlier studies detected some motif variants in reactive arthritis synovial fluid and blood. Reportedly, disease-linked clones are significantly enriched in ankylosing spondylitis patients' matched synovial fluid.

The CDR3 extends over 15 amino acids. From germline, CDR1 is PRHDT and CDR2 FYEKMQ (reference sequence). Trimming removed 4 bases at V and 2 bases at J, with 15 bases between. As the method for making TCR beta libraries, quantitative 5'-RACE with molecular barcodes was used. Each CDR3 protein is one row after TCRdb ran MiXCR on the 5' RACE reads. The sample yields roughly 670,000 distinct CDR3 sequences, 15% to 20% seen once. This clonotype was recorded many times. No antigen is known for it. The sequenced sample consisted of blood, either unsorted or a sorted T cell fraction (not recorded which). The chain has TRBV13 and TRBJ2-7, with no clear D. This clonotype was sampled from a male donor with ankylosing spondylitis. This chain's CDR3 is CASSSRPSATYEQYF. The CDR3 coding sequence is TGTGCCAGCAGCTCCCGGCCCAGCGCTACCTACGAGCAGTACTTC.